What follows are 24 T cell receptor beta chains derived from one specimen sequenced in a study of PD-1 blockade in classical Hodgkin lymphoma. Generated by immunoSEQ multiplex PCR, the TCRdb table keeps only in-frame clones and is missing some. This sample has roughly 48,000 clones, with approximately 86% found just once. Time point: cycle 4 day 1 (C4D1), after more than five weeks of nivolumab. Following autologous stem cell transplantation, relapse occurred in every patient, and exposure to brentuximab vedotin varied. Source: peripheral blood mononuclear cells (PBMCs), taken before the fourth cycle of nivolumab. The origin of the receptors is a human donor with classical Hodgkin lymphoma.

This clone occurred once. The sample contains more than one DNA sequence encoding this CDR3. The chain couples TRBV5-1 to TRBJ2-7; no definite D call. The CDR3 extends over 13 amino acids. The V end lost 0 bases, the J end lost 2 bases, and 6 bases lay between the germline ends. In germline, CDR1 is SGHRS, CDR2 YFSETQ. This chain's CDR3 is CASSLDGTYEQYF. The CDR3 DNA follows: TGCGCCAGCAGCTTGGACGGAACCTACGAGCAGTACTTC.

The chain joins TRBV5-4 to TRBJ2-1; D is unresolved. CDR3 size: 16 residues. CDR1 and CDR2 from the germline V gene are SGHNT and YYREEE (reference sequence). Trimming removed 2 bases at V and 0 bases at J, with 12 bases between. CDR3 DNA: TGTGCCAGCAGCTTAGTTCCGGAAAGCTCCTACAATGAGCAGTTCTTC. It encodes CASSLVPESSYNEQFF.

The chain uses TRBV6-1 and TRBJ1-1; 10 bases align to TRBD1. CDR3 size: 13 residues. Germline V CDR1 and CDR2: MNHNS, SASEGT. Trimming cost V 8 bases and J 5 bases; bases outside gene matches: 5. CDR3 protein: CASEGQGFTEAFF. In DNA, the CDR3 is TGTGCCAGCGAGGGACAGGGGTTTACTGAAGCTTTCTTT.

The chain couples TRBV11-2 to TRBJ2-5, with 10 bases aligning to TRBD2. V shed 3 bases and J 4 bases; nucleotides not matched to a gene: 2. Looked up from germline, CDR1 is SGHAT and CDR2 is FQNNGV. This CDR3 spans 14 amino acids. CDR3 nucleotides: TGTGCCAGCAGCTTCCCTAGCGGGAGAGAGACCCAGTACTTC. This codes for CASSFPSGRETQYF.

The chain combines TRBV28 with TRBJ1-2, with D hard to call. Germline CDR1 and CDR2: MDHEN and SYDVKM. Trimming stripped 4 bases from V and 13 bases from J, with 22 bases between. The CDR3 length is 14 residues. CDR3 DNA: TGTGCCAGCAGTTCGACGTCGGGATACCCCCCTGCCACCTTC. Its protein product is CASSSTSGYPPATF.

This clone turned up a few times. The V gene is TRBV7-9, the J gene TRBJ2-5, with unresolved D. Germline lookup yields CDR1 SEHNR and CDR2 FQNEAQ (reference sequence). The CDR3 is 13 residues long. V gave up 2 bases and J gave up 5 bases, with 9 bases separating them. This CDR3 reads CASSLYPAETQYF. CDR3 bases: TGTGCCAGCAGCTTATATCCGGCCGAGACCCAGTACTTC.

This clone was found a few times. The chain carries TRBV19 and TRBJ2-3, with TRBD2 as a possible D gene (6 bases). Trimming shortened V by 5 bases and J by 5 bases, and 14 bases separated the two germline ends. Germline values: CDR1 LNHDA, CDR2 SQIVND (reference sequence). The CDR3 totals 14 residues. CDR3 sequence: CASSPRLREDTQYF. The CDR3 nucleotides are TGTGCCAGTAGTCCCCGTCTGCGGGAAGATACGCAGTATTTT.

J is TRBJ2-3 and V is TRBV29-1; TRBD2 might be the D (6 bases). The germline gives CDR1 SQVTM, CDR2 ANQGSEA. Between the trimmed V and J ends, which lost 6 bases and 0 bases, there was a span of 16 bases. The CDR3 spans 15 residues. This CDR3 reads CSVRGTSSSTDTQYF. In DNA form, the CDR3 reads TGCAGCGTCCGAGGGACTTCATCTAGCACAGATACGCAGTATTTT.

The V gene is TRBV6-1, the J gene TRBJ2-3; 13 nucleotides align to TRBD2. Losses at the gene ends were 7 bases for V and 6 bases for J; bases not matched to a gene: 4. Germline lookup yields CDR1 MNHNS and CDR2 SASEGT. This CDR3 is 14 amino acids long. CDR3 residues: CASTGLAGEDTQYF. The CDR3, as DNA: TGTGCCAGCACCGGACTAGCGGGAGAGGATACGCAGTATTTT.

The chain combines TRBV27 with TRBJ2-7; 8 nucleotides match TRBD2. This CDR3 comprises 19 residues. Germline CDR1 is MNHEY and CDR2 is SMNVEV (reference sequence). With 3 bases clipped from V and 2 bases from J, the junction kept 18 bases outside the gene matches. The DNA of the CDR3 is TGTGCCAGCAGTTTCTCTCCCGCTAGACTAGCGAGGTCCGCCTACGAGCAGTACTTC. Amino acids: CASSFSPARLARSAYEQYF.

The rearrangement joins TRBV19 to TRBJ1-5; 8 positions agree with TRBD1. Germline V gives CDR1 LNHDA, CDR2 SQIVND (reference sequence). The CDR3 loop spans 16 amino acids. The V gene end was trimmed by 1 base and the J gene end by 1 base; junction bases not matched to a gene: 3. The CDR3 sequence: CASSIVDRVSNQPQHF. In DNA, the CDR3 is TGTGCCAGTAGTATAGTGGACAGGGTGAGCAATCAGCCCCAGCATTTT.

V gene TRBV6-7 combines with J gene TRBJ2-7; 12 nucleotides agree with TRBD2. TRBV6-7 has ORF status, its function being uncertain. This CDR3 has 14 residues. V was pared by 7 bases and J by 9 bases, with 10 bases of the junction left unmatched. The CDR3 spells CASTYRLAGAVQYF. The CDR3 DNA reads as TGTGCCAGCACCTACCGACTAGCGGGAGCGGTGCAGTACTTC.

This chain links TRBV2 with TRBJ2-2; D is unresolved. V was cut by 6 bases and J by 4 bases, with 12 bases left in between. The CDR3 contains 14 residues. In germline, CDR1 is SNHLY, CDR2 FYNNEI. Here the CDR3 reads CASSEEVSTGELFF. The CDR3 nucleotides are TGTGCCAGCAGCGAGGAAGTGAGCACCGGGGAGCTGTTTTTT.

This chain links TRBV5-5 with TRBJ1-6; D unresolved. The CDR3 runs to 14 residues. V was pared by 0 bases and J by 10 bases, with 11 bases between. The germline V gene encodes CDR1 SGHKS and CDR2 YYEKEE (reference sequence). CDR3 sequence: CASSLEGVGSPLHF. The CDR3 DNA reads TGTGCCAGCAGCTTGGAAGGTGTCGGCTCACCCCTCCACTTT.

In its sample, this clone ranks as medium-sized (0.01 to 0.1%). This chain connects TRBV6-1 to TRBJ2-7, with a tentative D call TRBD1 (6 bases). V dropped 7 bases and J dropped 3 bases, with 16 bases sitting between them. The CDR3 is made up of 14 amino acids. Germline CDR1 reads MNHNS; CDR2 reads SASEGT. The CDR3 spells CASKIDRSGYEQYF. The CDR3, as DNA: TGTGCCAGCAAAATCGACAGGTCCGGCTACGAGCAGTACTTC.

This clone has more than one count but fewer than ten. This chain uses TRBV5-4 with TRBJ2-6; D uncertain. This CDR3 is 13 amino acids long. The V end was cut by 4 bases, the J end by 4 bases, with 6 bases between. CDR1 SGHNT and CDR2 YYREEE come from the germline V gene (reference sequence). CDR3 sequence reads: CASSQAGANVLTF. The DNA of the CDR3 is TGTGCCAGCAGCCAAGCCGGGGCCAACGTCCTGACTTTC.

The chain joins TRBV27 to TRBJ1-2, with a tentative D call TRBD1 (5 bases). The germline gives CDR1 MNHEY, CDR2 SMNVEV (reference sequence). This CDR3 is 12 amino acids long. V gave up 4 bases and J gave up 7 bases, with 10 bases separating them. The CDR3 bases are TGTGCCAGCAGTTCCAGCAGGGCTGGCTACACCTTC. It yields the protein CASSSSRAGYTF.

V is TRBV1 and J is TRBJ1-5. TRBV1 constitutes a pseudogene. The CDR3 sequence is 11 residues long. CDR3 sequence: CTSSQILCQHF. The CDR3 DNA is TGCACCAGCAGCCAAATCCTCTGCCAGCATTTT.

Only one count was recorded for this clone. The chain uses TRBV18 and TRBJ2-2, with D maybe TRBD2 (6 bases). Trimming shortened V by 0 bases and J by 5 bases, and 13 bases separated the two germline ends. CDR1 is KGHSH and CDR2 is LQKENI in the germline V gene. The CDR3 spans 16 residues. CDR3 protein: CASSPPPEGGTGELFF. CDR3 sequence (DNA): TGTGCCAGCTCACCACCGCCGGAGGGAGGAACCGGGGAGCTGTTTTTT. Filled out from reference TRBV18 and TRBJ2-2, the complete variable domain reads NAGVMQNPRHLVRRRGQEARLRCSPMKGHSHVYWYRQLPEEGLKFMVYLQKENIIDESGMPKERFSAEFPKEGPSILRIQQVVRGDSAAYFCASSPPPEGGTGELFFGEGSRLTVL.

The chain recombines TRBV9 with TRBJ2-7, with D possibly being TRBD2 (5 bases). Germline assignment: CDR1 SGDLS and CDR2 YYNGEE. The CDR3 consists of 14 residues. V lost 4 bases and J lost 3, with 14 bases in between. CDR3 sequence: CASSPSDFIYEQYF. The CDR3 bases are TGTGCCAGCAGCCCATCGGACTTTATCTACGAGCAGTACTTC.

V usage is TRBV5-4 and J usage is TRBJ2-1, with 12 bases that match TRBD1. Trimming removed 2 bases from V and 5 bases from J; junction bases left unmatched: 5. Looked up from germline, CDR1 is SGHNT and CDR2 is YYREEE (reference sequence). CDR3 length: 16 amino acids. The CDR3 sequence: CASSLPGTGGHNEQFF. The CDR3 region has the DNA TGTGCCAGCAGCTTACCCGGGACAGGGGGCCACAATGAGCAGTTCTTC.

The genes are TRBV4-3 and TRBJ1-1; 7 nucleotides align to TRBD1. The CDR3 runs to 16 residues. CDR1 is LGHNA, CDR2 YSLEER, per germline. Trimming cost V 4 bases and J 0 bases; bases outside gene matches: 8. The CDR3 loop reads CASSPTRQGLNTEAFF. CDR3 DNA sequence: TGCGCCAGCAGCCCTACTAGACAGGGTCTGAACACTGAAGCTTTCTTT.

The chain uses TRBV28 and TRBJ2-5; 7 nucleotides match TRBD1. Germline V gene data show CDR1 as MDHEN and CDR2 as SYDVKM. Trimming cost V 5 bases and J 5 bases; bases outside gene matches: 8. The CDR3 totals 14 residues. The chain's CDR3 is CASSPTGVRETQYF. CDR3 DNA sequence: TGTGCCAGCAGTCCTACAGGGGTTCGGGAGACCCAGTACTTC.

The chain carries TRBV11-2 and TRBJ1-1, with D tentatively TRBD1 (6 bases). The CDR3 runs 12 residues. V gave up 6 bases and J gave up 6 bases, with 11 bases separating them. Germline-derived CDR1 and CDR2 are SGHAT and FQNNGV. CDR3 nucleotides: TGTGCCAGCAGTCGATCAGGGGCTGAAGCTTTCTTT. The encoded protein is CASSRSGAEAFF.